The T cell receptor beta chain described here comes from a study of CD8 T cells in Susac syndrome. In blood CD8+ and CD4+ T cells, TCR beta underwent sequencing. The CD8+ and CD4+ T cells were negatively isolated, with the TEMRA cells enriched by FACS. Study outcomes and limitations: In its TCR sequencing and HLA analysis, the study acknowledged that the number of individuals was relatively small.

Worth noting for this clonotype: Its matching antigen is unknown.

With random hexamers, roughly 0.45 to 1 ug RNA was reverse transcribed. An immunoSEQ multiplex PCR generated amplified TCR beta CDR3 products spanning 54 Vbeta and 13 Jbeta. One entry per CDR3 protein, called by TCRdb with MiXCR from the immunoSEQ multiplex PCR reads. The data contain approximately 26,000 distinct CDR3 sequences, roughly 94% of them singletons. Trimming at V came to 5 bases and at J to 15 bases, leaving 11 bases not matched to a gene. This CDR3 comprises 14 residues. The germline V gene encodes CDR1 LNHDA and CDR2 SQIVND (reference sequence). The source of this sequence is a human donor in good health. The chain employs TRBV19 and TRBJ2-1; 12 bases agree with TRBD1. Sequenced sample: CD8+ T cells from PBMCs. The CDR3 DNA follows: TGTGCCAGTAGTCCCCTCCTACCGGGACAGGGGGCGTTCTTC. Protein product: CASSPLLPGQGAFF.